A selection of T cell receptor beta chains follows, all from one sample in a study of CD4 T cells in relation to SARS-CoV-2 and coronaviruses. Using immunoSEQ multiplex PCR, the repertoire was profiled, and TCRdb retains in-frame clones only, with some absent. This table holds around 45,000 clones, 82% found once. For these receptors, no antigen is known. Input material: naive CD4+ T cells from PBMCs, cultured in vitro. All receptors derive from an adult with COVID-19. CDR3s include the opening cysteine and the closing phenylalanine or tryptophan. Each record gives: clone size, V gene, CDR3 length, D gene, J gene, CDR3 DNA, CDR3 protein. D genes are given only for firm matches. Not all rows give a size; the values are once, few, many and, for expanded clones, a class.

abundance: -
v_gene: TRBV27
len: 15
d_gene: TRBD1
j_gene: TRBJ1-2
CDR3nt: TGTGCCAGCAGTGCAGTGGACAGGGAGACTCGGGGCTACACCTTC
CDR3aa: CASSAVDRETRGYTF

abundance: -
v_gene: TRBV5-8
len: 15
d_gene: -
j_gene: TRBJ2-1
CDR3nt: TGTGCCAGCAGCTTGGGCAGCTCCATCTACAATGAGCAGTTCTTC
CDR3aa: CASSLGSSIYNEQFF

abundance: once
v_gene: TRBV28
len: 16
d_gene: -
j_gene: TRBJ2-3
CDR3nt: TGTGCCAGCAGTCTAGACACTACACCGGTCACAGATACGCAGTATTTT
CDR3aa: CASSLDTTPVTDTQYF

abundance: -
v_gene: TRBV5-6
len: 19
d_gene: TRBD2
j_gene: TRBJ2-3
CDR3nt: TGTGCCAGCAGCTTTGACTGGACTAGCGGGGTAACTAGCACAGATACGCAGTATTTT
CDR3aa: CASSFDWTSGVTSTDTQYF

abundance: -
v_gene: TRBV25-1
len: 16
d_gene: -
j_gene: TRBJ2-1
CDR3nt: TGTGCCAGCAGTGAACTCTGGGGATTGAACTACAATGAGCAGTTCTTC
CDR3aa: CASSELWGLNYNEQFF

abundance: -
v_gene: TRBV13
len: 15
d_gene: TRBD1
j_gene: TRBJ1-3
CDR3nt: TGTGCCAGCAGCTTAGGAACAGGGGCTGGAAACACCATATATTTT
CDR3aa: CASSLGTGAGNTIYF

abundance: -
v_gene: TRBV29-1
len: 12
d_gene: -
j_gene: TRBJ2-7
CDR3nt: TGCAGCGTTGCCGGGGCTGCCTACGAGCAGTACTTC
CDR3aa: CSVAGAAYEQYF

abundance: -
v_gene: TRBV5-1
len: 15
d_gene: -
j_gene: TRBJ2-3
CDR3nt: TGCGCCAGCAGCTTGGGGCAGACTAGCACAGATACGCAGTATTTT
CDR3aa: CASSLGQTSTDTQYF

abundance: -
v_gene: TRBV27
len: 15
d_gene: -
j_gene: TRBJ2-7
CDR3nt: TGTGCCAGCAGTTTAGGGGTCACCCCCAACTACGAGCAGTACTTC
CDR3aa: CASSLGVTPNYEQYF

abundance: -
v_gene: TRBV19
len: 13
d_gene: -
j_gene: TRBJ2-2
CDR3nt: TGTGCCAGTAGAAGACGGGAGACCGGGGAGCTGTTTTTT
CDR3aa: CASRRRETGELFF

abundance: -
v_gene: TRBV1
len: 23
d_gene: -
j_gene: TRBJ2-1
CDR3nt: TGCACCAGCAGCCAAGAGTATGAGGGAGGGACTACGCCCCGTCGGGGCTCCTACAATGAGCAGTTCTTC
CDR3aa: CTSSQEYEGGTTPRRGSYNEQFF

abundance: -
v_gene: TRBV2
len: 12
d_gene: TRBD1
j_gene: TRBJ2-7
CDR3nt: TGTGCCAGCAGCGACAGGGGGTTCGAGCAGTACTTC
CDR3aa: CASSDRGFEQYF

abundance: -
v_gene: TRBV7-2
len: 18
d_gene: TRBD1
j_gene: TRBJ2-7
CDR3nt: TGTGCCAGCAGCTTAGTGGGGACAGGGGGCTTCTCCTCCTACGAGCAGTACTTC
CDR3aa: CASSLVGTGGFSSYEQYF

abundance: once
v_gene: TRBV24-1
len: 14
d_gene: -
j_gene: TRBJ2-5
CDR3nt: TGTGCCACCAGTGAAGGACCGTACCAAGAGACCCAGTACTTC
CDR3aa: CATSEGPYQETQYF

abundance: -
v_gene: TRBV6-5
len: 14
d_gene: TRBD2
j_gene: TRBJ2-5
CDR3nt: TGTGCCAGCCGGCCTAGCGGGATCCAAGAGACCCAGTACTTC
CDR3aa: CASRPSGIQETQYF

abundance: -
v_gene: TRBV14
len: 15
d_gene: -
j_gene: TRBJ2-5
CDR3nt: TGTGCCAGCAGCCTCCCAACAGGGAACCAAGAGACCCAGTACTTC
CDR3aa: CASSLPTGNQETQYF

abundance: -
v_gene: TRBV10-1
len: 13
d_gene: -
j_gene: TRBJ2-2
CDR3nt: TGCGCCAGCAGTGAGTCTGGGACCGGGGAGCTGTTTTTT
CDR3aa: CASSESGTGELFF

abundance: -
v_gene: TRBV7-6
len: 17
d_gene: TRBD1
j_gene: TRBJ2-1
CDR3nt: TGTGCCAGCAGCTCCACCCTCCCGGGACAGGGGCGCCATGAGCAGTTCTTC
CDR3aa: CASSSTLPGQGRHEQFF

abundance: -
v_gene: TRBV7-2
len: 15
d_gene: -
j_gene: TRBJ2-3
CDR3nt: TGTGCCAGCAGCTTTTCGGCACAGCACACAGATACGCAGTATTTT
CDR3aa: CASSFSAQHTDTQYF

abundance: -
v_gene: TRBV9
len: 17
d_gene: -
j_gene: TRBJ2-3
CDR3nt: TGTGCCAGCAGCGACGGCGTTAGGTGGGGGATCACAGATACGCAGTATTTT
CDR3aa: CASSDGVRWGITDTQYF

abundance: -
v_gene: TRBV7-9
len: 14
d_gene: -
j_gene: TRBJ1-1
CDR3nt: TGTGCCAGCAGCCCAACCGGTCCCGCCGCTGAAGCTTTCTTT
CDR3aa: CASSPTGPAAEAFF

abundance: -
v_gene: TRBV10-3
len: 11
d_gene: -
j_gene: TRBJ2-1
CDR3nt: TGTGCCATCAGTGACGGGGCTAGACAGTTCTTC
CDR3aa: CAISDGARQFF

abundance: -
v_gene: TRBV27
len: 15
d_gene: -
j_gene: TRBJ2-7
CDR3nt: TGTGCCAGCAGTCCCCGGTCCCCGGGAGCGTACGAGCAGTACTTC
CDR3aa: CASSPRSPGAYEQYF

abundance: -
v_gene: TRBV18
len: 17
d_gene: TRBD1
j_gene: TRBJ2-2
CDR3nt: TGTGCCAGCTCACCACAAGGGACAGGGGAATACACCGGGGAGCTGTTTTTT
CDR3aa: CASSPQGTGEYTGELFF

abundance: -
v_gene: TRBV28
len: 14
d_gene: -
j_gene: TRBJ1-2
CDR3nt: TGTGCCAGCAGTTTAAACCAGGAGGGCTATGGCTACACCTTC
CDR3aa: CASSLNQEGYGYTF

abundance: -
v_gene: TRBV4-2
len: 16
d_gene: -
j_gene: TRBJ2-2
CDR3nt: TGTGCCAGCAGCCAAGAGTGGCCAGGGGTAACCGGGGAGCTGTTTTTT
CDR3aa: CASSQEWPGVTGELFF

abundance: -
v_gene: TRBV19
len: 16
d_gene: -
j_gene: TRBJ1-5
CDR3nt: TGTGCCAGTGGGACCCGGGACTATAATAGCAATCAGCCCCAGCATTTT
CDR3aa: CASGTRDYNSNQPQHF

abundance: -
v_gene: TRBV4-1
len: 14
d_gene: -
j_gene: TRBJ2-4
CDR3nt: TGCGCCAGCAGCCAAGTCTTAGCCAAAAACATTCAGTACTTC
CDR3aa: CASSQVLAKNIQYF